These 10 T cell receptor beta chains came from one sample sequenced in a study of blood T cell repertoires in COVID-19. The method was immunoSEQ multiplex PCR; TCRdb's version includes in-frame clones alone and lacks a portion of them. Of 250,000 to 350,000 clones in the sample, around 87% are singletons; the top ten hold less than 2.5%. The sample comprised peripheral blood. These receptors were collected from a man younger than 35 with active or convalescent COVID-19.

The V call is TRBV15, the J call TRBJ2-5; tentative D call: TRBD1 (6 bases). Germline CDR1 is LNHNV and CDR2 is YYDKDF (reference sequence). There are 15 residues in the CDR3. V was cut by 5 bases and J by 3 bases, with 16 bases left in between. CDR3 sequence reads: CATSPLYGTKETQYF. The DNA for the CDR3 is TGTGCCACCAGCCCCCTCTACGGGACAAAAGAGACCCAGTACTTC. Combining the CDR3 with reference TRBV15 and TRBJ2-5 gives the whole variable domain DAMVIQNPRYQVTQFGKPVTLSCSQTLNHNVMYWYQQKSSQAPKLLFHYYDKDFNNEADTPDNFQSRRPNTSFCFLDIRSPGLGDTAMYLCATSPLYGTKETQYFGPGTRLLVL.

The chain links TRBV7-9 to TRBJ1-3; 7 bases are a match to TRBD1. V dropped 6 bases and J dropped 3; count of bases not matched to a gene: 11. This CDR3 spans 16 amino acids. Germline loops: CDR1 SEHNR, CDR2 FQNEAQ (reference sequence). The CDR3, as DNA: TGTGCCAGCAGATCGACCGTAGGGGGCCATGGAAACACCATATATTTT. It codes for CASRSTVGGHGNTIYF. Full variable domain (rest looked up from reference TRBV7-9 and TRBJ1-3): DTGVSQNPRHKITKRGQNVTFRCDPISEHNRLYWYRQTLGQGPEFLTYFQNEAQLEKSRLLSDRFSAERPKGSFSTLEIQRTEQGDSAMYLCASRSTVGGHGNTIYFGEGSWLTVV.

The genes are TRBV5-4 and TRBJ2-3; no reliable D call. Trimming left V 7 bases short and J 6 bases short, with 18 bases between. The CDR3 is made up of 14 amino acids. Per germline, CDR1 SGHNT and CDR2 YYREEE (reference sequence). The CDR3 nucleotides are TGTGCCAGCCTCGACTCCCTCCTTACGGATACGCAGTATTTT. Translation gives CASLDSLLTDTQYF.

The chain has TRBV7-9 and TRBJ2-1, with D possibly being TRBD2 (6 bases). The CDR3 totals 13 residues. Deletions cut 8 bases from V and 9 bases from J, with 17 bases between. Germline assignment: CDR1 SEHNR and CDR2 FQNEAQ (reference sequence). The CDR3 region is CASAREGGIEQFF. The CDR3, as DNA: TGTGCCAGCGCGCGGGAAGGAGGCATTGAGCAGTTCTTC. The whole variable domain, remainder taken from reference TRBV7-9 and TRBJ2-1, is DTGVSQNPRHKITKRGQNVTFRCDPISEHNRLYWYRQTLGQGPEFLTYFQNEAQLEKSRLLSDRFSAERPKGSFSTLEIQRTEQGDSAMYLCASAREGGIEQFFGPGTRLTVL.

In DNA, the CDR3 is TGTGCCAGCTCACTTGAAGAAGGGAGTGCGAATGAGCAGTTCTTC. Protein product: CASSLEEGSANEQFF. The chain recombines TRBV18 with TRBJ2-1; D is perhaps TRBD2 (5 bases). This CDR3 has 15 residues. Per the germline V gene, CDR1 is KGHSH and CDR2 is LQKENI. Trimming cost V 4 bases and J 7 bases, with 17 bases left between them.

V and J are TRBV5-1 and TRBJ2-5; 8 nucleotides agree with TRBD1. This CDR3 spans 15 amino acids. With V trimmed by 4 bases and J by 9 bases, 14 bases remained unmatched. CDR1 SGHRS and CDR2 YFSETQ come from the germline V gene. The CDR3 DNA follows: TGCGCCAGCAGCCAAAGCGCGGCAGGGGGCGAGGCCCAGTACTTC. This translates into CASSQSAAGGEAQYF. Full variable domain (remainder filled in from reference TRBV5-1 and TRBJ2-5): KAGVTQTPRYLIKTRGQQVTLSCSPISGHRSVSWYQQTPGQGLQFLFEYFSETQRNKGNFPGRFSGRQFSNSRSEMNVSTLELGDSALYLCASSQSAAGGEAQYFGPGTRLLVL.

CDR3 DNA sequence: TGTGCCAGCAGCGCCTCCCCGGGGAACACTGAAGCTTTCTTT. Its translation is CASSASPGNTEAFF. V is TRBV6-4 and J is TRBJ1-1, with D uncertain. Deletions cut 6 bases from V and 1 base from J, with 12 bases between. This CDR3 is built from 14 residues. The germline CDR1 and CDR2 sequences are MRHNA and SNTAGT.

The J gene is TRBJ2-1, the V gene TRBV28; 7 bases align to TRBD2. The V gene's germline CDR1 is MDHEN and CDR2 SYDVKM. The CDR3 is 14 amino acids. V dropped 4 bases and J dropped 9; count of bases not matched to a gene: 9. The CDR3, as DNA: TGTGCCAGCAGTTGGCTAGCGGTTTTCTCTGAGCAGTTCTTC. It yields the protein CASSWLAVFSEQFF.

The chain recombines TRBV19 with TRBJ1-5; 8 bases line up with TRBD1. The V gene end was trimmed by 5 bases and the J gene end by 3 bases; junction bases not matched to a gene: 18. Germline-derived CDR1 and CDR2 are LNHDA and SQIVND (reference sequence). The length of the CDR3 is 19 residues. This chain's CDR3 is CASSLTTGAVGRLNQPQHF. CDR3 sequence (DNA): TGTGCCAGTAGTCTCACGACAGGGGCCGTAGGCAGGCTCAATCAGCCCCAGCATTTT.

The rearrangement links TRBV15 to TRBJ1-5; D gene unclear. Between the trimmed V and J ends, which lost 1 base and 2 bases, there was a span of 12 bases. Germline V lookup: CDR1 LNHNV, CDR2 YYDKDF (reference sequence). This CDR3 is 16 amino acids long. CDR3 protein: CATSRVGSLGNQPQHF. In nucleotides, the CDR3 is TGTGCCACCAGCAGAGTGGGCTCCCTGGGCAATCAGCCCCAGCATTTT.